A single sample is the source of the 20 T cell receptor beta chains below, sequenced in a study of T cells in Graves' hyperthyroidism and ophthalmopathy. There were TCR beta CDR3 regions amplified from RNA transcripts. A first-round RT-PCR of the TCR CDR3 used the HTBI primer set. TCRdb passed the multiplex PCR reads through MiXCR, listing each CDR3 protein once. The sample lists around 270,000 distinct CDR3 sequences, approximately 19% seen once, with approximately 37% in the top ten. The source material was blood. The receptors derive from a man over 45 with Graves' ophthalmopathy.

This clonotype was detected a few times. The V and J genes are TRBV19 and TRBJ2-1, with D tentatively TRBD1 (5 bases). The CDR3 length is 15 residues. Germline V gene sequence: CDR1 LNHDA, CDR2 SQIVND (reference sequence). V was trimmed by 5 bases and J by 0 bases, leaving 11 bases between them. The DNA of the CDR3 is TGTGCCAGTAGTGTATCGACAGTCTCCTACAATGAGCAGTTCTTC. Protein product: CASSVSTVSYNEQFF.

A word on this clonotype: Since a much larger clone is just one base distant, this may be a read error. CDR3 DNA sequence: TGTGCCAGCAACTCCCTTGGTCGAAACAGGGACTACGAGCAGTACTTC. This gives the protein CASNSLGRNRDYEQYF. V gene TRBV7-9 combines with J gene TRBJ2-7, with TRBD1 as a possible D gene (6 bases). Germline CDR1 is SEHNR and CDR2 is FQNEAQ (reference sequence). The CDR3 totals 16 residues. Trimming took off 7 bases at V and 3 bases at J, with 22 bases between the two ends.

This clonotype was counted many times. The chain combines TRBV5-1 with TRBJ1-1; maybe TRBD1 (6 bases). CDR1 and CDR2 from the germline V gene are SGHRS and YFSETQ. This CDR3 has 14 amino acids. The V and J ends lost 4 bases and 5 bases respectively, with 15 bases between them. This CDR3 is CASSPSQGLTEAFF. CDR3 bases: TGCGCCAGCAGCCCTTCACAGGGTTTGACTGAAGCTTTCTTT.

At least ten counts were recorded for this clonotype. DNA for the CDR3: TGTGCCAGCAGTTGGGGGCGTTACGAGCAGTACTTC. This translates into CASSWGRYEQYF. The gene calls are TRBV12-3 or TRBV12-4 and TRBJ2-7; a possible D gene is TRBD1 (6 bases). The V end was cut by 4 bases, the J end by 4 bases, with 8 bases between. This CDR3 comprises 12 residues.

The gene calls are TRBV28 and TRBJ2-1; D not resolved. Germline V gene sequence: CDR1 MDHEN, CDR2 SYDVKM. V lost 1 base and J 6 bases, leaving 13 bases between the germline ends. This CDR3 spans 15 amino acids. The CDR3 loop reads CASSLFSSPRNEQFF. For the CDR3, the DNA is TGTGCCAGCAGTTTATTTAGCTCCCCTCGCAATGAGCAGTTCTTC.

Many counts were recorded for this clonotype. The J gene is TRBJ2-1, the V gene TRBV3-1; 7 nucleotides align to TRBD1. The V gene end was trimmed by 4 bases and the J gene end by 5 bases; junction bases not matched to a gene: 11. The length of the CDR3 is 16 residues. Per germline, CDR1 LGHDT and CDR2 YNNKEL (reference sequence). DNA of the CDR3: TGTGCCAGCAGCCGCCTCCTGACAGGGTTCAACAATGAGCAGTTCTTC. Translation gives CASSRLLTGFNNEQFF.

This clonotype was seen ten or more times. The V gene is TRBV7-9, the J gene TRBJ2-2; 12 bases agree with TRBD2. The CDR3 sequence is 16 residues long. Germline lookup yields CDR1 SEHNR and CDR2 FQNEAQ (reference sequence). Trimming took 6 bases from V and 6 from J; bases not matched to a gene: 8. As DNA, the CDR3 is TGTGCCAGCAGTCGGACTAGCGGGATCCCCCCCGGGGAGCTGTTTTTT. This translates into CASSRTSGIPPGELFF.

This clonotype has only a few counts. V and J are TRBV5-5 and TRBJ2-3; 10 nucleotides match TRBD2. The junction had 22 bases not matched to a gene; V was cut back by 3 bases and J by 3 bases. The germline CDR1 and CDR2 sequences are SGHKS and YYEKEE (reference sequence). This CDR3 contains 21 residues. CDR3 protein: CASSSAGGRRLAGVVTDTQYF. CDR3 in DNA: TGTGCCAGCAGCTCCGCAGGGGGGCGCAGGCTAGCGGGAGTGGTGACAGATACGCAGTATTTT. Full variable domain (rest looked up from reference TRBV5-5 and TRBJ2-3): DAGVTQSPTHLIKTRGQQVTLRCSPISGHKSVSWYQQVLGQGPQFIFQYYEKEERGRGNFPDRFSARQFPNYSSELNVNALLLGDSALYLCASSSAGGRRLAGVVTDTQYFGPGTRLTVL.

Comments on this clonotype: A much larger clone differs by one base, so this may be a read error. The V gene is TRBV6-2 or TRBV6-3, the J gene TRBJ2-7; D perhaps matches TRBD2 (6 bases). CDR1 and CDR2 (germline): MNHEY, SVGEGT. Trimming pared 0 bases from V and 4 bases from J, leaving 13 bases between. This CDR3 spans 15 amino acids. This CDR3 is CASSYSSGASYEQYF. The CDR3, as DNA: TGTGCCAGCAGTTACTCCTCGGGAGCCTCTTACGAGCAGTACTTC.

This clonotype was detected only a few times. This rearrangement joins TRBV6-2 or TRBV6-3 to TRBJ2-3; a weak D match, TRBD1 (7 bases). Germline V gene lookup returns CDR1 MNHEY and CDR2 SVGEGT. CDR3 size: 15 residues. Trimming shortened V by 0 bases and J by 4 bases, and 11 bases separated the two germline ends. The CDR3 DNA sequence: TGTGCCAGCAGTTACTCTGGAGGGGGCGCAGATACGCAGTATTTT. This codes for CASSYSGGGADTQYF.

There are many counts of this clonotype. The gene calls are TRBV2 and TRBJ1-1; no clear D gene. Germline CDR1 reads SNHLY; CDR2 reads FYNNEI. The length of the CDR3 is 13 residues. Trimming removed 7 bases at V and 0 bases at J, with 9 bases between. The CDR3 sequence is CASIRAVNTEAFF. The CDR3 DNA reads as TGTGCCAGCATAAGGGCCGTGAACACTGAAGCTTTCTTT.

This clonotype has only a few counts. The chain uses TRBV27 and TRBJ2-5, with D maybe TRBD2 (6 bases). Trimming pared 5 bases from V and 3 bases from J, leaving 13 bases between. This CDR3 region has 14 residues. Germline V lookup: CDR1 MNHEY, CDR2 SMNVEV (reference sequence). In DNA, the CDR3 is TGTGCCAGCAGTCCCCTAGGAGGGGAAGAGACCCAGTACTTC. Amino acid sequence: CASSPLGGEETQYF.

The CDR3, as DNA: TGTGCCACCAGCCCCATAGAGCCGGGACTAGCGGGAGAGACCCAGTACTTC. Residues: CATSPIEPGLAGETQYF. This sequence joins TRBV15 and TRBJ2-5; 12 nucleotides agree with TRBD2. Germline V gene sequence: CDR1 LNHNV, CDR2 YYDKDF (reference sequence). V lost 5 bases and J lost 4; bases outside the gene matches: 11. CDR3 length equals 17 residues.

This clonotype occurred once. This sequence joins TRBV2 and TRBJ1-2; 8 nucleotides align to TRBD1. From germline, CDR1 is SNHLY and CDR2 FYNNEI. Trimming at V came to 5 bases and at J to 3 bases, leaving 5 bases not matched to a gene. The CDR3 contains 14 residues. The CDR3 coding sequence is TGTGCCAGCAGTCCGGACAGGGCGGACTATGGCTACACCTTC. Amino acids: CASSPDRADYGYTF.

This clonotype occurred many times. The chain combines TRBV11-1 with TRBJ2-5; no definite D call. This CDR3 comprises 15 residues. In germline, CDR1 is SGHAT, CDR2 FQDESV (reference sequence). Trimming stripped 1 base from V and 0 bases from J, with 9 bases between. The DNA for the CDR3 is TGTGCCAGCAGCTTAGATATTGCAGACCAAGAGACCCAGTACTTC. Translated: CASSLDIADQETQYF.

This clonotype has ten or more counts. This sequence joins TRBV5-1 and TRBJ2-3; D could derive from TRBD1 or TRBD2 (5 bases each). From germline, CDR1 is SGHRS and CDR2 YFSETQ. This CDR3 contains 17 residues. Trimming removed 0 bases from V and 6 bases from J, with 20 bases in between. CDR3 in DNA: TGCGCCAGCAGCTTGGAGGGACGTCAACCGATCGGGGATACGCAGTATTTT. It translates to CASSLEGRQPIGDTQYF. The full variable domain, completed using reference TRBV5-1 and TRBJ2-3, is KAGVTQTPRYLIKTRGQQVTLSCSPISGHRSVSWYQQTPGQGLQFLFEYFSETQRNKGNFPGRFSGRQFSNSRSEMNVSTLELGDSALYLCASSLEGRQPIGDTQYFGPGTRLTVL.

In this sample, this clonotype turned up a few times. The chain carries TRBV28 and TRBJ1-5, with a tentative D call TRBD1 (6 bases). Trimming cost V 5 bases and J 6 bases, with 17 bases left between them. In germline, CDR1 is MDHEN, CDR2 SYDVKM. The CDR3 consists of 15 residues. The CDR3 DNA reads TGTGCCAGCAGTCCACCGGGACAACCGGGTCAGCCCCAGCATTTT. This encodes CASSPPGQPGQPQHF.

The chain uses TRBV10-3 and TRBJ1-4; 7 bases agree with TRBD1. CDR1 is ENHRY, CDR2 SYGVKD, per germline. The V and J ends lost 2 bases and 10 bases, in that order; junction bases with no gene match: 13. This CDR3 spans 16 amino acids. The CDR3 sequence is CAISEGRDSPAGKLFF. The CDR3 nucleotides read TGTGCCATCAGTGAGGGCCGGGACAGCCCGGCAGGAAAACTGTTTTTT.

The rearrangement links TRBV28 to TRBJ1-6, with TRBD1 identical over 7 bases. The CDR3 totals 15 residues. V lost 5 bases, J lost 10 bases, and 11 bases stayed unmatched. The germline gives CDR1 MDHEN, CDR2 SYDVKM. CDR3 amino acids: CASSRIDRDRSPLHF. In DNA form, the CDR3 reads TGTGCCAGCAGTCGAATCGACAGGGACAGATCACCCCTCCACTTT.

This clonotype was recorded many times. The rearrangement uses TRBV2 and TRBJ1-4; TRBD1 matches at 12 bases. Unmatched junction bases numbered 12, after V lost 5 bases and J lost 8 bases. Per germline, CDR1 SNHLY and CDR2 FYNNEI. The CDR3 totals 17 residues. The CDR3 DNA reads TGTGCCAGCAGTTCAGGTGGGACAGGGGGCTCTAGAGAAAAACTGTTTTTT. Residues: CASSSGGTGGSREKLFF.